This TCR beta chain was identified in a study of shared clonotypes between healthy human individuals (dated by TCRdb to about 2020). Looking at the study overall: A couple of women and a few men aged 18 to 49 years were included in the cohort. For each donor, CD4 naive and CD4 memory were each given three plates, CD8 naive was given two plates, and CD8 memory was given one plate. Blood TCR repertoires of 5 or 6 healthy adults were deeply sequenced to estimate repertoire size and the extent of clonotype sharing between individuals. Between about 0.85 and 9.5 billion PBMCs per donor were obtained by leukapheresis. Different laboratories and diverse techniques were used to prepare libraries and sequence TCR repertoires, to increase sequencing depth and limit assay-specific biases. Broader findings and caveats from the paper: The genetic and exposure-history diversity represented was limited by the small number of donors. Sampling was restricted to blood, and TCR repertoires in tissues likely differ from the TCR repertoires found in blood. Sharing across a few donors was observed for about 4.8% of naive CD4, 3.5% of naive CD8, 2% to 2.5% of memory CD4, and roughly 0.4% of memory CD8 clonotypes. Compared with non-shared clonotypes, clonotypes shared by all four sorted-subset donors had higher generation probabilities. Even with the large sequencing depth, rarefaction of the sorted-subset datasets indicated that sequencing was incomplete. Based on pairwise subsampling, the degree of clonotype sharing among donors was expected to be affected by sequencing depth. Larger estimated clonotype richness was generally found for naive subsets than for memory subsets.

Using the deep immunoSEQ assay, TCR CDR3 regions were amplified from genomic DNA by multiplex PCR. Extracted genomic DNA from each cell subset was spread evenly across all wells of several immunoSEQ 96-well plates, with each plate serving as a replicate. For sorted subsets, about 210 ng of genomic DNA, equivalent to around 31,000 T cell genomes, went into each replicate PCR. The purified libraries were quantified using a Qubit 3.0 fluorometer, sized with a Bioanalyzer 2100, and then quantified again using the KAPA Library Quantification kit. A separate single-read 150-cycle Illumina NextSeq 550 flow cell was used to sequence each immunoSEQ 96-well plate. The published analysis was carried out like this. Because the immunoSEQ output included only junctional sequences and no quality scores, the filtering could not be the same as the filtering used for full-length reads. Sequences were annotated with PyIR, a Python wrapper for IgBLAST v1.9, and V/J genes and CDR3 were assigned using IMGT germline references. Reads with weak V/J assignments (E-value above 1e-6), missing CDR3, stop codons, out-of-frame junctions, or ambiguous translated residues were removed. V3J clonotypes were defined as sequences sharing an identical inferred V gene, J gene, and CDR3 amino acid sequence. The percentage overlap between two repertoires was calculated by dividing the number of shared unique clonotypes by the size of the smaller repertoire. Richness of each repertoire was evaluated using RTK rarefaction, the Chao1 estimator, and Recon v2.1 estimates of unobserved clonotypes. Generation probabilities were computed with OLGA for all TCRbeta clonotypes obtained by the gDNA method from four donors. TCRdb obtained this table from immuneACCESS and retained in-frame rearrangements with V and J assigned. These tables miss some clones; where compared with another copy, unresolved V genes account for less than half of the shortfall, and the remainder is unexplained. For V, J and clone size, that table is used; D and trimming come from the DNA. The sample table contains 1 million to 1.3 million clones; only one count was recorded for approximately 80% of them. The biggest ten clones account for more than 0.55% of the sample.

Regarding this clone: What this receptor recognizes is not known. Within one base of it there is no much larger clone, and no base qualities were kept.

V and J lose 2 bases and 2 bases, and a span of 18 bases separates them. CDR1 is given as KGHSH and CDR2 as LQKENI, both from the germline V gene. Including the terminal cysteine and phenylalanine, the CDR3 comprises 17 residues. This entry keeps only the CDR3 DNA: 51 bases, framed from base 1. Donors were healthy HIV-negative adults with no recently reported acute infections or vaccinations. Every donor was a Caucasian adult living in Nashville, Tennessee, USA. CD4+ T cells were enriched through magnetic negative selection, after which naive cells were positively selected on CD45RA and the remaining negative fraction served as the memory subset. Blood was obtained by leukapheresis, after which PBMCs were separated by Ficoll-Histopaque density gradient centrifugation and cryopreserved in liquid nitrogen vapor phase. Analytical flow cytometry was used to check the purity and quantity of each magnetically sorted T cell population. From each sorted fraction, genomic DNA was isolated and quantified by UV absorbance on a Nanodrop 2000c.

Material for sequencing was memory CD4+ T cells from PBMCs. According to the study, the label for this sample's cell subset or site signals: CD45RA-negative fraction. The TCR sequence derives from a man between 18 and 29 years old in good health. Some clones in this sample may be carry-over from other donors' samples. This sequence uses TRBV18 and TRBJ2-5; a confident D gene designation cannot be given. The CDR3 reads as follows: CASSPVGLGLRQETQYF. In nucleotides, the sequence is TGTGCCAGCTCACCAGTCGGGCTAGGCCTAAGACAAGAGACCCAGTACTTC.